The 21 T cell receptor beta chains given below trace back to one sample, sequenced in a study of vaccination and CD4 T cells after COVID-19. Regarding treatment: roughly 11-day PBMC culture with coronavirus spike peptide pools or control peptides (ViraFEST assay). The Oncomine TCR Beta short-read assay was applied to DNA of cultured CD4+ T cells. TCRdb itself ran the PCR reads through MiXCR, one entry per CDR3 protein. Of approximately 13,000 distinct CDR3 sequences in the sample, 40% to 60% were seen once. No antigens are known for them. The sequenced sample was CD4+ T cells from blood, cultured in vitro. These receptors all stem from a human donor who had recovered from COVID-19.

This clonotype was recorded only once. The J gene is TRBJ2-7, the V gene TRBV25-1, with 12 bases identical to TRBD2. This CDR3 is built from 18 residues. J was trimmed by 3 bases and V by 3 bases; bases with no gene match: 12. Germline CDR1 is MGHDK and CDR2 is SYGVNS. CDR3 in amino acids: CASSEKGTTSGGYYEQYF. The CDR3 region has the DNA TGTGCCAGCAGTGAGAAGGGCACTACTAGCGGGGGGTACTACGAGCAGTACTTC.

The chain recombines TRBV7-2 with TRBJ2-7; TRBD2 might be the D (5 bases). Trimming removed 5 bases at V and 4 bases at J, with 18 bases between. CDR1 is SGHTA, CDR2 FQGNSA, per germline. CDR3 length: 15 amino acids. CDR3: CASSTQLGAPYEQYF. CDR3 in DNA: TGTGCCAGCAGCACCCAACTGGGAGCCCCGTACGAGCAGTACTTC.

This clonotype turned up a few times. The chain links TRBV6-1 to TRBJ1-2; D is unresolved. Germline assignment: CDR1 MNHNS and CDR2 SASEGT. This CDR3 is built from 12 residues. Trimming took off 7 bases at V and 4 bases at J, with 10 bases between the two ends. CDR3 residues: CASTDIGYGYTF. The CDR3 DNA sequence: TGTGCCAGCACCGACATAGGCTATGGCTACACCTTC.

The chain links TRBV6-1 to TRBJ1-5, with D unclear. This CDR3 is 14 amino acids long. V lost 6 bases and J 10 bases, leaving 19 bases between the germline ends. In germline, CDR1 is MNHNS, CDR2 SASEGT. CDR3 bases: TGTGCCAGCAGGGACCAGTCACTCACGGGCCCCCAGCATTTT. It specifies CASRDQSLTGPQHF.

This clonotype occurred a few times. This chain connects TRBV30 to TRBJ2-7, with 7 bases lining up with TRBD2. The J segment lost 7 bases and the V segment lost 0 bases, leaving 9 bases of the junction unmatched. Germline CDR1 is GTSNPN and CDR2 is SVGIG (reference sequence). This CDR3 region has 14 residues. CDR3 loop: CAWSVLREEGEQYF. As DNA, the CDR3 is TGTGCCTGGAGTGTACTTCGGGAGGAGGGTGAGCAGTACTTC.

The sample holds a few counts of this clonotype. The CDR3 is CASSERQGVNGYTF. The CDR3 DNA is TGTGCCAGCAGTGAAAGGCAGGGAGTAAATGGCTACACCTTC. This chain links TRBV2 with TRBJ1-2; the D gene is possibly TRBD1 (5 bases). The CDR3 runs 14 residues. Trimming stripped 2 bases from V and 6 bases from J, with 13 bases between. Germline CDR1 is SNHLY and CDR2 is FYNNEI.

V usage is TRBV7-9 and J usage is TRBJ2-1; the D gene is possibly TRBD1 (6 bases). Germline loops: CDR1 SEHNR, CDR2 FQNEAQ (reference sequence). V dropped 5 bases and J dropped 2 bases, with 10 bases sitting between them. The CDR3 contains 14 residues. CDR3 DNA: TGTGCCAGCAGCGGACAGCCTACCTACAATGAGCAGTTCTTC. The encoded protein is CASSGQPTYNEQFF.

This clonotype came up a few times. The genes are TRBV6-1 and TRBJ2-1; 8 nucleotides agree with TRBD2. This CDR3 region has 15 residues. V was pared by 7 bases and J by 4 bases, with 9 bases of the junction left unmatched. CDR1 and CDR2 (germline): MNHNS, SASEGT. The CDR3 DNA reads TGTGCCAGCATACGGGAGGGCCTAGGGTACAATGAGCAGTTCTTC. This gives the protein CASIREGLGYNEQFF.

The table lists this clonotype with a few counts. This chain uses TRBV12-3 or TRBV12-4 with TRBJ1-5, with 10 bases that match TRBD1. Unmatched junction bases numbered 8, after V lost 3 bases and J lost 6 bases. CDR3 size: 16 residues. CDR3 nucleotides: TGTGCCAGCAGTTTTAGACAGGGGGCGCGAAGTCAGCCCCAGCATTTT. The encoded protein is CASSFRQGARSQPQHF.

Here the CDR3 reads CASSRGGAGHYGYTF. In nucleotides, the CDR3 is TGCGCCAGCAGCCGAGGGGGGGCAGGGCACTATGGCTACACCTTC. This chain joins TRBV4-1 and TRBJ1-2; D is possibly TRBD1 (6 bases). The CDR3 contains 15 residues. The V and J ends lost 4 bases and 3 bases respectively, with 15 bases between them. The germline V gene encodes CDR1 MGHRA and CDR2 YSYEKL.

The chain couples TRBV2 to TRBJ2-7; no clear D. Germline values: CDR1 SNHLY, CDR2 FYNNEI. The length of the CDR3 is 13 residues. With 4 bases removed from V and 0 bases from J, the gap between germline ends came to 7 bases. CDR3 DNA sequence: TGTGCCAGCAGTGGGCCAGGCTCCTACGAGCAGTACTTC. It is translated as CASSGPGSYEQYF.

The chain joins TRBV7-9 to TRBJ2-5; 9 bases match TRBD2. Germline CDR1 is SEHNR and CDR2 is FQNEAQ (reference sequence). The CDR3 is 15 residues long. Trimming at V came to 1 base and at J to 5 bases, leaving 5 bases not matched to a gene. The CDR3 DNA reads as TGTGCCAGCAGCTTAGGTCTAGCGGGACGGGAGACCCAGTACTTC. Amino acid sequence: CASSLGLAGRETQYF.

This clonotype has a handful of counts. The V and J genes are TRBV6-2 or TRBV6-3 and TRBJ2-2, with D perhaps given as TRBD1 or TRBD2 (6 bases each). CDR1 is MNHEY, CDR2 SVGEGT, per germline. V lost 10 bases, J lost 3 bases, and 15 bases lay in between. The CDR3 sequence is 14 residues long. CDR3 sequence (DNA): TGTGCCACCAAAGGGGGACTCGACACCGGGGAGCTGTTTTTT. Its translation: CATKGGLDTGELFF.

The gene calls are TRBV20-1 and TRBJ2-7; 12 nucleotides agree with TRBD2. CDR1 DFQATT and CDR2 SNEGSKA come from the germline V gene (reference sequence). The ends lost 5 bases at V and 3 bases at J; junction bases unmatched: 2. This CDR3 has 13 residues. The CDR3 here is CSARTSGDYEQYF. The CDR3 nucleotides are TGCAGTGCTCGGACTAGCGGGGACTACGAGCAGTACTTC.

The rearrangement links TRBV10-2 to TRBJ2-1; possible D gene TRBD2, 5 bases. CDR1 and CDR2 (germline): WSHSY, SAAADI. V was shortened by 5 bases and J by 0 bases, with 11 bases between the two germline ends. The CDR3 contains 15 residues. CDR3 coding DNA: TGCGCCAGCAGTTCCGGGAAGAGCTCCTACAATGAGCAGTTCTTC. This sequence encodes CASSSGKSSYNEQFF.

The chain uses TRBV12-3 or TRBV12-4 and TRBJ1-2; 9 bases are a match to TRBD1. The CDR3 is made up of 13 amino acids. J gave up 7 bases and V 5 bases, and 5 bases lay outside the gene matches. The CDR3 loop is CASSLGQGIGYTF. As DNA, the CDR3 is TGTGCCAGCAGTCTGGGACAGGGTATTGGCTACACCTTC.

This rearrangement joins TRBV7-3 to TRBJ2-2, with a weak D call TRBD1 (5 bases). The V gene lost 5 bases and the J gene lost 6 bases, with 13 bases spanning the gap. Germline loops: CDR1 SGHTA, CDR2 FQGTGA. The CDR3 totals 14 residues. In DNA form, the CDR3 reads TGTGCCAGCAGCCCCCCAGGGCTAGCCGGGGAGCTGTTTTTT. It specifies CASSPPGLAGELFF.

The chain's CDR3 is CASSKGGMNTEAFF. CDR3 nucleotide sequence: TGTGCCAGCAGCAAAGGGGGAATGAACACTGAAGCTTTCTTT. The chain carries TRBV3-1 and TRBJ1-1, with TRBD1 as a possible D gene (6 bases). Germline-derived CDR1 and CDR2 are LGHDT and YNNKEL (reference sequence). V was pared by 5 bases and J by 0 bases, with 10 bases between. The CDR3 length is 14 residues.

The J gene is TRBJ2-7, the V gene TRBV7-9; D gene ambiguous. The germline gives CDR1 SEHNR, CDR2 FQNEAQ (reference sequence). V lost 1 base, J lost 0 bases, and 10 bases lay in between. The CDR3 runs 15 residues. In DNA, the CDR3 is TGTGCCAGCAGCTTAGGAGGTGCCAGCTCCTACGAGCAGTACTTC. It encodes CASSLGGASSYEQYF.

The rearrangement links TRBV7-2 to TRBJ1-5, with D unresolved. V lost 2 bases, J lost 12 bases, and 11 bases lay in between. Germline V CDR1 and CDR2: SGHTA, FQGNSA. The CDR3 is 12 amino acids. This chain's CDR3 is CASSLFPQDQHF. CDR3 sequence (DNA): TGTGCCAGCAGCTTATTCCCCCAGGACCAGCATTTT.

This clonotype was seen more than once but under ten times. The chain links TRBV19 to TRBJ1-2, with 7 positions matching TRBD1. The CDR3 is 11 residues long. The V segment lost 6 bases and the J segment 7 bases; nucleotides outside the gene matches: 2. Germline CDR1 is LNHDA and CDR2 is SQIVND (reference sequence). The CDR3 loop reads CASSNRGGYTF. The CDR3 DNA is TGTGCCAGTAGCAACAGGGGTGGCTACACCTTC.